These 32 T cell receptor beta chains were all obtained from the same sample, sequenced in a study of T cells in Graves' hyperthyroidism and ophthalmopathy. RNA transcripts served as the template for amplifying TCR beta CDR3 regions. First-round RT-PCR with HTBI primers amplified the TCR CDR3 region. TCRdb re-called the multiplex PCR reads with MiXCR, one entry per CDR3 protein. The top ten clones hold about a quarter of a sample with around 350,000 distinct CDR3 sequences, more than 15% of them seen once. Source material: blood. The receptors shown here come from a woman younger than 35 with Graves' hyperthyroidism that later progressed to Graves' ophthalmopathy.

This clonotype was counted ten times or more. V gene TRBV7-2 combines with J gene TRBJ2-7, with a weak D call TRBD1 (5 bases). V lost 1 base, J lost 2 bases, and 12 bases lay in between. Germline V CDR1 and CDR2: SGHTA, FQGNSA. CDR3 size: 15 residues. The CDR3 reads CASSLELQGPYEQYF. CDR3 coding DNA: TGTGCCAGCAGCTTAGAATTGCAGGGCCCCTACGAGCAGTACTTC.

The genes are TRBV6-6 and TRBJ2-1; no definite D call. The CDR3 spans 16 residues. The ends were cut back, 0 bases at V and 2 bases at J, with 11 bases in the middle. Germline CDR1 reads MNHNY; CDR2 reads SVGAGI (reference sequence). The CDR3 here is CASSYSRELPYNEQFF. CDR3 DNA: TGTGCCAGCAGTTACTCGAGAGAGTTACCCTACAATGAGCAGTTCTTC.

This clonotype was observed at least ten times. The J gene is TRBJ1-4, the V gene TRBV12-3 or TRBV12-4; no clear D. The V end lost 3 bases, the J end lost 8 bases, and 10 bases lay between the germline ends. The CDR3 is 13 amino acids. Here the CDR3 DNA reads TGTGCCAGCAGTTTGTCAGACGGGGAAAAACTGTTTTTT. Translating it yields CASSLSDGEKLFF.

In this sample, this clonotype turned up many times. The chain combines TRBV6-2 or TRBV6-3 with TRBJ2-5, with D maybe TRBD1 (6 bases). Per germline, CDR1 MNHEY and CDR2 SVGEGT. Between the trimmed V and J ends, which lost 0 bases and 5 bases, there was a span of 10 bases. The CDR3 extends over 14 amino acids. The CDR3 sequence: CASSYSAGVETQYF. DNA of the CDR3: TGTGCCAGCAGTTACTCGGCAGGGGTTGAGACCCAGTACTTC.

This clonotype was recorded a few times. The chain carries TRBV2 and TRBJ2-3, with a tentative D call TRBD2 (6 bases). The ends were cut back, 5 bases at V and 3 bases at J, with 15 bases in the middle. The CDR3 covers 15 residues. Germline lookup yields CDR1 SNHLY and CDR2 FYNNEI. The CDR3 region is CASSYGRSGTDTQYF. Here the CDR3 DNA reads TGTGCCAGCAGTTATGGGAGGTCGGGTACAGATACGCAGTATTTT.

This clonotype was detected a few times. This chain connects TRBV2 to TRBJ2-2; 10 positions agree with TRBD2. The CDR3 totals 16 residues. Germline loops: CDR1 SNHLY, CDR2 FYNNEI. V shed 1 base and J 7 bases; nucleotides not matched to a gene: 6. The CDR3 bases are TGTGCCAGCAGTGAAGGAGCGGGAGGGCCGGGCGGGGAGCTGTTTTTT. Translating gives CASSEGAGGPGGELFF.

This clonotype was detected ten times or more. CDR3 DNA sequence: TGTGCCAGCAGTTTTAGTGCAGGGCTATCCTACGAGCAGTACTTC. Its translation is CASSFSAGLSYEQYF. This chain connects TRBV27 to TRBJ2-7, with TRBD1 as a possible D gene (5 bases). This CDR3 comprises 15 residues. Trimming took 3 bases from V and 1 from J, leaving 13 bases between them. Germline loops: CDR1 MNHEY, CDR2 SMNVEV (reference sequence).

This clonotype was observed many times. The V call is TRBV20-1, the J call TRBJ2-5, with 11 bases aligning to TRBD2. Germline V gives CDR1 DFQATT, CDR2 SNEGSKA (reference sequence). V shed 4 bases and J 5 bases; nucleotides not matched to a gene: 12. This CDR3 contains 16 residues. The CDR3 DNA sequence: TGCAGTGCTAACCGGATAGCGGGAGGGCTTTTTGAGACCCAGTACTTC. Protein sequence: CSANRIAGGLFETQYF.

In its sample, this clonotype was seen a few times. The gene calls are TRBV7-9 and TRBJ1-1; 8 nucleotides match TRBD1. Germline CDR1 reads SEHNR; CDR2 reads FQNEAQ (reference sequence). This CDR3 has 16 residues. J gave up 1 base and V 5 bases, and 9 bases lay outside the gene matches. The CDR3 region is CASSGQGQHANTEAFF. The CDR3 DNA reads as TGTGCCAGCAGCGGACAGGGACAGCATGCGAACACTGAAGCTTTCTTT. The full variable domain, with the rest looked up from reference TRBV7-9 and TRBJ1-1, is DTGVSQNPRHKITKRGQNVTFRCDPISEHNRLYWYRQTLGQGPEFLTYFQNEAQLEKSRLLSDRFSAERPKGSFSTLEIQRTEQGDSAMYLCASSGQGQHANTEAFFGQGTRLTVV.

This clonotype was seen ten or more times. V gene TRBV28 combines with J gene TRBJ2-1; 9 nucleotides agree with TRBD1. The CDR3 covers 15 residues. Germline values: CDR1 MDHEN, CDR2 SYDVKM. J lost 3 bases, V lost 6 bases, and 6 bases had no gene match. CDR3 in amino acids: CASRPGQGDYNEQFF. CDR3 coding DNA: TGTGCCAGCAGACCGGGACAGGGAGACTACAATGAGCAGTTCTTC.

Ten or more counts support this clonotype. CDR3 nucleotides: TGTGCCAGCAGCTTAACGACAGGACGCGACGAGCAGTACTTC. It encodes CASSLTTGRDEQYF. The chain couples TRBV7-9 to TRBJ2-7, with D perhaps TRBD1 (6 bases). The V gene lost 2 bases and the J gene lost 5 bases, with 13 bases spanning the gap. The CDR3 sequence is 14 residues long. CDR1 is SEHNR, CDR2 FQNEAQ, per germline (reference sequence).

Here the CDR3 DNA reads TGTGCCAGTGATCCCGGACAGGGAAATGAAGCTTTCTTT. This encodes CASDPGQGNEAFF. V and J are TRBV28 and TRBJ1-1; 8 bases fit TRBD1. CDR3 length equals 13 residues. Germline V gene data show CDR1 as MDHEN and CDR2 as SYDVKM. Losses at the gene ends were 9 bases for V and 7 bases for J; bases not matched to a gene: 10. The full variable domain, with the rest looked up from reference TRBV28 and TRBJ1-1, is DVKVTQSSRYLVKRTGEKVFLECVQDMDHENMFWYRQDPGLGLRLIYFSYDVKMKEKGDIPEGYSVSREKKERFSLILESASTNQTSMYLCASDPGQGNEAFFGQGTRLTVV.

The genes are TRBV19 and TRBJ2-6, with D perhaps assigned TRBD1 or TRBD2 (5 bases each). CDR1 is LNHDA, CDR2 SQIVND, per germline (reference sequence). Trimming removed 7 bases from V and 0 bases from J, with 22 bases in between. CDR3 length: 19 amino acids. This chain's CDR3 is CASTPTGAQTNSGANVLTF. DNA of the CDR3: TGTGCCAGTACCCCAACCGGGGCACAGACAAACTCTGGGGCCAACGTCCTGACTTTC.

The J gene is TRBJ1-2, the V gene TRBV6-1; tentative D call: TRBD1 (6 bases). This CDR3 comprises 13 residues. Deletions cut 2 bases from V and 10 bases from J, with 14 bases between. CDR1 is MNHNS, CDR2 SASEGT, per germline. This chain's CDR3 is CASSETSRGFYTF. The CDR3 bases are TGTGCCAGCAGTGAAACTTCCAGGGGATTCTACACCTTC.

At least ten counts were recorded for this clonotype. The chain combines TRBV27 with TRBJ2-7; D ambiguous. The V end lost 2 bases, the J end lost 0 bases, and 11 bases lay between the germline ends. The length of the CDR3 is 15 residues. Germline V gene sequence: CDR1 MNHEY, CDR2 SMNVEV (reference sequence). Written as DNA, the CDR3 is TGTGCCAGCAGTTTAGCAGGAGAAATCTCCTACGAGCAGTACTTC. Amino acids: CASSLAGEISYEQYF.

The table lists this clonotype with a count of one. CDR3 nucleotides: TGCAGCGTCGACGCCGGTTTTAGCTCCTACGAGCAGTACTTC. This gives the protein CSVDAGFSSYEQYF. The chain recombines TRBV29-1 with TRBJ2-7; no firm D call. CDR1 SQVTM and CDR2 ANQGSEA come from the germline V gene. There are 14 residues in the CDR3. V lost 6 bases and J 0 bases, leaving 15 bases between the germline ends.

The chain's CDR3 is CASSLGSGGVGNTIYF. As DNA, the CDR3 is TGTGCCAGCAGCTTAGGGTCAGGCGGGGTCGGAAACACCATATATTTT. V and J are TRBV7-2 and TRBJ1-3; D unclear. The CDR3 spans 16 residues. Trimming left V 1 base short and J 4 bases short, with 14 bases between. Germline CDR1 is SGHTA and CDR2 is FQGNSA.

The chain links TRBV2 to TRBJ2-3, with D unclear. The CDR3 has 13 residues. CDR1 and CDR2 (germline): SNHLY, FYNNEI. V was cut by 4 bases and J by 2 bases, with 7 bases left in between. The CDR3 DNA reads as TGTGCCAGCAGTGTGGACCCCACAGATACGCAGTATTTT. Its translation: CASSVDPTDTQYF.

The gene calls are TRBV9 and TRBJ2-7; 11 nucleotides match TRBD1. The CDR3 loop spans 16 amino acids. Germline V lookup: CDR1 SGDLS, CDR2 YYNGEE. Unmatched junction bases numbered 6, after V lost 4 bases and J lost 0 bases. The CDR3 protein is CASSPSGTGGSYEQYF. For the CDR3, the DNA is TGTGCCAGCAGCCCCTCAGGGACAGGGGGCTCCTACGAGCAGTACTTC.

There are a few counts of this clonotype. This rearrangement joins TRBV10-1 to TRBJ1-3; TRBD1 might be the D (6 bases). The germline gives CDR1 WNHNN, CDR2 SYGVQD (reference sequence). V shed 3 bases and J shed 0 bases, with 12 bases lying between them. The CDR3 sequence is 16 residues long. For the CDR3, the DNA is TGCGCCAGCAGTGAAACAGGGTTCCCCTCTGGAAACACCATATATTTT. This sequence encodes CASSETGFPSGNTIYF.

The CDR3 region has the DNA TGCAGCGCTGGGACAGGTGGCAATGAGCAGTTCTTC. The encoded protein is CSAGTGGNEQFF. V is TRBV29-1 and J is TRBJ2-1, with 8 positions matching TRBD1. The germline V gene has CDR1 SQVTM and CDR2 ANQGSEA. The CDR3 is 12 residues long. With V trimmed by 7 bases and J by 6 bases, 5 bases remained unmatched.

This clonotype occurred many times. The chain couples TRBV15 to TRBJ2-7; D remains ambiguous. The germline V gene encodes CDR1 LNHNV and CDR2 YYDKDF (reference sequence). This CDR3 has 14 residues. The V and J ends lost 0 bases and 6 bases respectively, with 12 bases between them. The CDR3 coding sequence is TGTGCCACCAGCAGAGAACGATCGTTATCCGAGCAGTACTTC. Its translation: CATSRERSLSEQYF.

This clonotype was picked up many times. The chain links TRBV12-3 or TRBV12-4 to TRBJ1-1; D is unresolved. The CDR3 length is 14 residues. V was cut by 6 bases and J by 4 bases, with 15 bases left in between. The CDR3 is CASRFGGGLTEAFF. Here the CDR3 DNA reads TGTGCCAGCAGGTTTGGTGGAGGGCTCACTGAAGCTTTCTTT.

The sample holds many counts of this clonotype. J is TRBJ1-5 and V is TRBV20-1; the D is unclear. The V and J ends lost 1 base and 1 base respectively, with 5 bases between them. Germline V gene lookup returns CDR1 DFQATT and CDR2 SNEGSKA (reference sequence). This CDR3 has 13 residues. The CDR3 DNA follows: TGCAGTGCTAGAGTGACAAGCAATCAGCCCCAGCATTTT. Residues: CSARVTSNQPQHF.

At least ten counts were recorded for this clonotype. The chain links TRBV5-1 to TRBJ1-1; TRBD1 might be the D (6 bases). This CDR3 has 15 residues. Trimming stripped 2 bases from V and 3 bases from J, with 14 bases between. Germline values: CDR1 SGHRS, CDR2 YFSETQ. The CDR3 sequence is CASSLQGGRYTEAFF. Here the CDR3 DNA reads TGCGCCAGCAGCTTACAGGGAGGGCGGTACACTGAAGCTTTCTTT.

The chain combines TRBV3-1 with TRBJ2-1, with 9 bases identical to TRBD2. Germline assignment: CDR1 LGHDT and CDR2 YNNKEL (reference sequence). J was trimmed by 3 bases and V by 0 bases; bases with no gene match: 9. CDR3 size: 18 residues. CDR3 sequence (DNA): TGTGCCAGCAGCCAAGATTCCCCGATACTAGCGGGCTACAATGAGCAGTTCTTC. This sequence encodes CASSQDSPILAGYNEQFF.

The rearrangement joins TRBV28 to TRBJ1-2; tentatively, D is TRBD1 (6 bases). The germline V gene has CDR1 MDHEN and CDR2 SYDVKM. The CDR3 totals 13 residues. V lost 2 bases to trimming and J lost 6 bases, with 10 bases between them. CDR3 DNA: TGTGCCAGCAGTTTAGAAGGGGGTGATGGCTACACCTTC. This encodes CASSLEGGDGYTF.

This clonotype has more than one count but fewer than ten. This chain uses TRBV7-2 with TRBJ2-2; TRBD1 matches at 8 bases. The germline gives CDR1 SGHTA, CDR2 FQGNSA. V lost 2 bases and J lost 0; bases outside the gene matches: 20. CDR3 length: 22 residues. The chain's CDR3 is CASSLPPTRTGSHISNTGELFF. DNA for the CDR3: TGTGCCAGCAGCTTACCACCTACGCGGACAGGGTCACATATTTCGAACACCGGGGAGCTGTTTTTT.

The chain has TRBV7-2 and TRBJ1-4, with 7 nucleotides matching TRBD1. This CDR3 has 16 residues. CDR1 and CDR2 from the germline V gene are SGHTA and FQGNSA. Germline trimming cut 2 bases from V and 2 bases from J; bases unmatched to any gene: 5. The CDR3 DNA reads as TGTGCCAGCAGCTTAAGACAGGGATCGACTAATGAAAAACTGTTTTTT. This encodes CASSLRQGSTNEKLFF.

This clonotype has just one count. V usage is TRBV9 and J usage is TRBJ2-3, with 8 bases matching TRBD2. In germline, CDR1 is SGDLS, CDR2 YYNGEE. Unmatched junction bases numbered 18, after V lost 7 bases and J lost 11 bases. The CDR3 consists of 15 residues. The CDR3 is CASPRGGLGLRGQYF. CDR3 bases: TGTGCCAGCCCCCGGGGGGGACTGGGGTTAAGGGGGCAGTATTTT.

This clonotype came up a few times. J is TRBJ2-3 and V is TRBV5-1; D possibly corresponds to TRBD2 (5 bases). Germline V CDR1 and CDR2: SGHRS, YFSETQ. CDR3 length: 16 amino acids. The V and J ends lost 1 base and 2 bases respectively, with 14 bases between them. CDR3 sequence (DNA): TGCGCCAGCAGCTTGTGGAGTTCGGGAATCACAGATACGCAGTATTTT. Amino acid sequence: CASSLWSSGITDTQYF.

This clonotype was counted only a few times. The chain links TRBV15 to TRBJ2-2; 10 bases agree with TRBD2. With 0 bases clipped from V and 8 bases from J, the junction kept 9 bases outside the gene matches. Germline CDR1 reads LNHNV; CDR2 reads YYDKDF (reference sequence). The length of the CDR3 is 17 residues. The CDR3 region has the DNA TGTGCCACCAGCAGAGATAGGTCTAGCGGGAGTGCTGGGGAGCTGTTTTTT. Translated: CATSRDRSSGSAGELFF. The full variable domain, in which reference TRBV15 and TRBJ2-2 provide the parts outside the CDR3, is DAMVIQNPRYQVTQFGKPVTLSCSQTLNHNVMYWYQQKSSQAPKLLFHYYDKDFNNEADTPDNFQSRRPNTSFCFLDIRSPGLGDTAMYLCATSRDRSSGSAGELFFGEGSRLTVL.